This TCR beta chain was sequenced during a study of CD8 T cells in Susac syndrome. A quantity of about 0.5 to 1 ug RNA underwent reverse transcription using random hexamers. Multiplex immunoSEQ PCR targeted 54 Vbeta and 13 Jbeta TCR beta segments. MiXCR was run by TCRdb on the immunoSEQ multiplex PCR reads, yielding one entry per CDR3 protein. The sample consists of roughly 200,000 distinct CDR3 sequences, approximately 93% of them appearing once. Sequencing of TCR beta, carried out with a high-throughput approach, was applied to CD8+ and CD4+ T cells from the blood. CDR3 length equals 13 residues. Germline CDR1 reads SGDLS; CDR2 reads YYNGEE. The V end was cut by 0 bases, the J end by 4 bases, with 7 bases between. This clonotype was observed a single time.

The V call is TRBV9, the J call TRBJ1-1; D is possibly TRBD1 (5 bases). Sequencing was performed on CD4+ T cells from PBMCs. The TCR was taken from a human donor in good health. The CDR3 region is CASSVGGTTEAFF. In DNA, the CDR3 is TGTGCCAGCAGCGTAGGGGGGACCACTGAAGCTTTCTTT.